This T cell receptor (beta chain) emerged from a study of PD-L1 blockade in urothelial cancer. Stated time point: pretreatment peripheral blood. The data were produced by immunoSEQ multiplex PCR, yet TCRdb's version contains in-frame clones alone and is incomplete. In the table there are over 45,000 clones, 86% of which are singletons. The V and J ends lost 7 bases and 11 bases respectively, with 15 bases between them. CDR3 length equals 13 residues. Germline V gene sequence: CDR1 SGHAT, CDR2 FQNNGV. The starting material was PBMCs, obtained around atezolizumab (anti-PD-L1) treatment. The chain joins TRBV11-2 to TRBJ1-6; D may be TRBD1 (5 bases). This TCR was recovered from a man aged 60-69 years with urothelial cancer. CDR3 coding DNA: TGTGCCAGCAACCCCTCGGGGGGTACACCCCTCCACTTT. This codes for CASNPSGGTPLHF.